The TCR beta chain under discussion was sequenced for a study of blood T cell repertoires in COVID-19. For the study at large: Sites across the United States, Italy and Spain contributed samples from acute and convalescent COVID-19. Sources were T cells, B-cell-depleted T cells, or PBMCs; the material itself was cDNA or gDNA.

Germline V gene lookup returns CDR1 LNHDA and CDR2 SQIVND (reference sequence). J gave up 1 base and V 2 bases, and 4 bases lay outside the gene matches. This CDR3 is built from 16 residues. Under the authors' procedure: Reference gene primer amplification gave nucleated cell count estimates. Assay: immunoSEQ multiplex PCR; the TCRdb copy retains only in-frame clones and omits some. For V, J and clone size, that table is used; D and trimming come from the DNA. The sample holds fewer than 250,000 clones, roughly 80% seen once. This clone was detected a few times. The receptor comes from a woman aged 45-60 years with acute or convalescent COVID-19. V and J are TRBV19 and TRBJ1-1, with 10 positions matching TRBD1. The sequenced sample was peripheral blood. This CDR3 is CASSIWGTGENTEAFF. For the CDR3, the DNA is TGTGCCAGTAGTATATGGGGGACAGGGGAGAACACTGAAGCTTTCTTT.